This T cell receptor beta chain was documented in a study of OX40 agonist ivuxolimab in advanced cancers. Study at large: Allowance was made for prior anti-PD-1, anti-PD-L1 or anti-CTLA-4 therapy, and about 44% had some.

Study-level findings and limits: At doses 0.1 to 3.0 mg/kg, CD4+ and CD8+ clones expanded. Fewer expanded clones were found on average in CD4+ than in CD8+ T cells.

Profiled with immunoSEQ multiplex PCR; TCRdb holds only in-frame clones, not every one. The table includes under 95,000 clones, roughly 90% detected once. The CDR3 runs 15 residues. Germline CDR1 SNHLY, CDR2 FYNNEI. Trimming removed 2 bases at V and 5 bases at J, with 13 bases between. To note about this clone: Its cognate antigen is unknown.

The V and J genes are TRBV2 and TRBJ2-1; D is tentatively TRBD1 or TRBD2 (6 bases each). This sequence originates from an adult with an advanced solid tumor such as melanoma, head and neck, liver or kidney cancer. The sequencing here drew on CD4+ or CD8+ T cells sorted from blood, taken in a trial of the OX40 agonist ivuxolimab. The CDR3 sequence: CASSEWTAGNNEQFF. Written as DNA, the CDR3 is TGTGCCAGCAGTGAATGGACAGCGGGCAACAATGAGCAGTTCTTC.